This T cell receptor (beta chain) was sequenced in a study of immune evolution from preneoplasia to lung adenocarcinoma. Broader study findings: Later-stage lesions appeared to have more T cells, more diversity, less clonality.

Germline CDR1 and CDR2: MGHRA and YSYEKL. V shed 3 bases and J shed 7 bases, with 23 bases lying between them. This CDR3 has 17 amino acids. Sequencing was performed with immunoSEQ multiplex PCR; in TCRdb, only in-frame clones are kept and a portion is missing. The sample has just over 4,000 clones, approximately 85% seen once. Comment on this clone: What it recognizes is unknown.

The TCR sequence derives from a donor of 70 years or more with lung adenocarcinoma. The rearrangement joins TRBV4-1 to TRBJ2-3; a weak D match, TRBD1 (5 bases). The specimen was FFPE adjacent normal lung tissue. The CDR3 bases are TGCGCCAGCAGCCAGGAACTGCAGGGTTCCATCCGAAATACGCAGTATTTT. Amino acids: CASSQELQGSIRNTQYF.